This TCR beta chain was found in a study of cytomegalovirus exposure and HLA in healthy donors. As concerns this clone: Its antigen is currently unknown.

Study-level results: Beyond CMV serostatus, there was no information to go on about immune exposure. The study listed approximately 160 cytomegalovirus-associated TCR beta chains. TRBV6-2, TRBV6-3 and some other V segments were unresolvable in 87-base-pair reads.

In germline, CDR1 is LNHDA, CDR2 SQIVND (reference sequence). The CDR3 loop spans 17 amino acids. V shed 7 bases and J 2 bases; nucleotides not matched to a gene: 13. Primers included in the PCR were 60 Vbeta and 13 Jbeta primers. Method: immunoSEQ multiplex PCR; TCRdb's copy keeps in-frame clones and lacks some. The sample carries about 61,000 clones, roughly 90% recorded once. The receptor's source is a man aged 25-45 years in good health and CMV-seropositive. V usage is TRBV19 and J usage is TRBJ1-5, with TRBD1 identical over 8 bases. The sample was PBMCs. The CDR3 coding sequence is TGTGCCAGTATCGGAGGACAGGGAAGGTTGGGCAATCAGCCCCAGCATTTT. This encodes CASIGGQGRLGNQPQHF. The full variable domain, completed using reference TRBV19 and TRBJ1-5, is DGGITQSPKYLFRKEGQNVTLSCEQNLNHDAMYWYRQDPGQGLRLIYYSQIVNDFQKGDIAEGYSVSREKKESFPLTVTSAQKNPTAFYLCASIGGQGRLGNQPQHFGDGTRLSIL.